This is a list of T cell receptor beta chains from one sample in a study of a mutant IDH1 vaccine in newly diagnosed glioma. Their specific antigens are unknown. Assay used: immunoSEQ multiplex PCR; TCRdb lists only in-frame clones, some missing. The profile shows roughly 28,000 clones, roughly 90% of them singletons. Specimen: PBMCs, collected from a glioma patient whose treatment included an IDH1 peptide vaccine. These receptor sequences come from a man younger than 35 with glioma. Both conserved end residues are part of each CDR3. A D gene is named only where the DNA matches it firmly. Clone size, where shown, is once, few, many, or a class for clones that have expanded.

J gene: TRBJ1-5
clone size: NA
D gene: TRBD1
V gene: TRBV4-1
CDR3 DNA: TGCGCCAGCAGCCATCCTCAGGGGGCCCAGCCCCAGCATTTT
CDR3 protein: CASSHPQGAQPQHF

J gene: TRBJ2-2
clone size: NA
D gene: TRBD2
V gene: TRBV5-5
CDR3 DNA: TGTGCCAGCAGCTTCAGCGGGAGCTTCACCGGGGAGCTGTTTTTT
CDR3 protein: CASSFSGSFTGELFF

J gene: TRBJ1-1
clone size: few
D gene: NA
V gene: TRBV5-4
CDR3 DNA: TGTGCCAGCAGCGCGACAGCGGGTGACACTGAAGCTTTCTTT
CDR3 protein: CASSATAGDTEAFF

J gene: TRBJ1-5
clone size: NA
D gene: NA
V gene: TRBV2
CDR3 DNA: TGTGCCAGCAGTGAAGAAGGGAGGGAGGGCAATCAGCCCCAGCATTTT
CDR3 protein: CASSEEGREGNQPQHF

J gene: TRBJ1-1
clone size: NA
D gene: NA
V gene: TRBV6-6
CDR3 DNA: TGTGCCAGCAGGTTGACAGTTAACACTGAAGCTTTCTTT
CDR3 protein: CASRLTVNTEAFF

J gene: TRBJ2-2
clone size: NA
D gene: NA
V gene: TRBV6-1
CDR3 DNA: TGTGCCAGCAGTGACCAGGGACGGCAGAACACCGGGGAGCTGTTTTTT
CDR3 protein: CASSDQGRQNTGELFF

J gene: TRBJ1-5
clone size: NA
D gene: TRBD1
V gene: TRBV5-8
CDR3 DNA: TGTGCCAGCAGCCCCCGACAGGGGGATCAGCCCCAGCATTTT
CDR3 protein: CASSPRQGDQPQHF

J gene: TRBJ1-3
clone size: NA
D gene: NA
V gene: TRBV9
CDR3 DNA: TGTGCCAGCAGCGTAGGGTTAGGGACAAGGGCAGACACCATATATTTT
CDR3 protein: CASSVGLGTRADTIYF

J gene: TRBJ1-2
clone size: NA
D gene: TRBD1
V gene: TRBV19
CDR3 DNA: TGTGCCAGTAGTCCCGGGACAGGGGGGTATGGCTACACCTTC
CDR3 protein: CASSPGTGGYGYTF

J gene: TRBJ2-7
clone size: NA
D gene: NA
V gene: TRBV4-3
CDR3 DNA: TGCGCCAGCAGCCAAGCTTCCCAGGGGATCTACGAGCAGTACTTC
CDR3 protein: CASSQASQGIYEQYF

J gene: TRBJ2-3
clone size: NA
D gene: NA
V gene: TRBV6-1
CDR3 DNA: TGTGCCAGCAGTGAACCGGAACGCACAGATACGCAGTATTTT
CDR3 protein: CASSEPERTDTQYF

J gene: TRBJ1-2
clone size: NA
D gene: TRBD1
V gene: TRBV4-1
CDR3 DNA: TGCGCCAGCAGCCGAGATAGGACAGGGGCCATTGGGGATGGCTACACCTTC
CDR3 protein: CASSRDRTGAIGDGYTF

J gene: TRBJ1-5
clone size: NA
D gene: NA
V gene: TRBV5-5
CDR3 DNA: TGTGCCAGCAGAGCAGGGGTGACAAGCAATCAGCCCCAGCATTTT
CDR3 protein: CASRAGVTSNQPQHF

J gene: TRBJ2-7
clone size: NA
D gene: NA
V gene: TRBV28
CDR3 DNA: TGTGCCAGCAGTTTGGGCTACGAGCAGTACTTC
CDR3 protein: CASSLGYEQYF

J gene: TRBJ1-6
clone size: once
D gene: TRBD1
V gene: TRBV10-2
CDR3 DNA: TGCGCCAGCAGTTCCGGGACAGGGACTACCTCACCCCTCCACTTT
CDR3 protein: CASSSGTGTTSPLHF

J gene: TRBJ1-5
clone size: once
D gene: NA
V gene: TRBV7-2
CDR3 DNA: TGTGCCAGCAGCTTAGGGGGGGCTGGTCAGCCCCAGCATTTT
CDR3 protein: CASSLGGAGQPQHF

J gene: TRBJ2-1
clone size: NA
D gene: TRBD2
V gene: TRBV4-2
CDR3 DNA: TGTGCCAGCAGCCAAGATGGCGCGGGAGGGTACAATGAGCAGTTCTTC
CDR3 protein: CASSQDGAGGYNEQFF

J gene: TRBJ2-2
clone size: NA
D gene: TRBD1
V gene: TRBV7-9
CDR3 DNA: TGTGCCAGCAGCTTAGATCGGGACAGGTGGTCCGGGGAGCTGTTTTTT
CDR3 protein: CASSLDRDRWSGELFF

J gene: TRBJ2-3
clone size: NA
D gene: TRBD2
V gene: TRBV4-1
CDR3 DNA: TGCGCCAGCAGCCAGACCAGGACTAGCGGGAGCGGTTATACGCAGTATTTT
CDR3 protein: CASSQTRTSGSGYTQYF

J gene: TRBJ2-5
clone size: few
D gene: NA
V gene: TRBV5-8
CDR3 DNA: TGTGCCAGCAGCTCGCCCCTGACAGGACAAGAGACCCAGTACTTC
CDR3 protein: CASSSPLTGQETQYF

J gene: TRBJ1-2
clone size: NA
D gene: NA
V gene: TRBV5-1
CDR3 DNA: TGCGCCAGCAGCTTGGAAGGGAAGGGATATGGCTACACCTTC
CDR3 protein: CASSLEGKGYGYTF

J gene: TRBJ2-7
clone size: NA
D gene: NA
V gene: TRBV5-1
CDR3 DNA: TGCGCCAGCAGCTTGGTGGTCAGTCCCTACGAGCAGTACTTC
CDR3 protein: CASSLVVSPYEQYF

J gene: TRBJ2-2
clone size: NA
D gene: NA
V gene: TRBV6-6
CDR3 DNA: TGTGCCAGCAGTTACTCGCAGGGGAACACCGGGGAGCTGTTTTTT
CDR3 protein: CASSYSQGNTGELFF

J gene: TRBJ1-2
clone size: once
D gene: NA
V gene: TRBV6-5
CDR3 DNA: TGTGCCAGCAGTTACTCGGAGGGGATAGGAGGCTACACCTTC
CDR3 protein: CASSYSEGIGGYTF

J gene: TRBJ2-6
clone size: NA
D gene: TRBD1
V gene: TRBV27
CDR3 DNA: TGTGCCAGCAGTCCCGGGACAGGAGGCTCTGGGGCCAACGTCCTGACTTTC
CDR3 protein: CASSPGTGGSGANVLTF

J gene: TRBJ2-1
clone size: NA
D gene: NA
V gene: TRBV30
CDR3 DNA: TGTGCCTGGGCCCGACGGAGTGAGCAGTTCTTC
CDR3 protein: CAWARRSEQFF

J gene: TRBJ1-2
clone size: NA
D gene: TRBD1
V gene: TRBV6-6
CDR3 DNA: TGTGCCAGCAGTACAGGGGGCGGCTACACCTTC
CDR3 protein: CASSTGGGYTF

J gene: TRBJ2-7
clone size: NA
D gene: NA
V gene: TRBV30
CDR3 DNA: TGTGCCTGGAGGATACGGGAGAACTACGAGCAGTACTTC
CDR3 protein: CAWRIRENYEQYF

J gene: TRBJ1-5
clone size: NA
D gene: NA
V gene: TRBV6-6
CDR3 DNA: TGTGCCAGCAGTCCACAACAGGGAGGGCATCAGCCCCAGCATTTT
CDR3 protein: CASSPQQGGHQPQHF

J gene: TRBJ2-5
clone size: NA
D gene: NA
V gene: TRBV6-6
CDR3 DNA: TGTGCCAGCAGCCGACAGGGTGGGGGGGAGACCCAGTACTTC
CDR3 protein: CASSRQGGGETQYF

J gene: TRBJ1-2
clone size: NA
D gene: NA
V gene: TRBV19
CDR3 DNA: TGTGCCAGTTCAGAGGGGAACTATGGCTACACCTTC
CDR3 protein: CASSEGNYGYTF

J gene: TRBJ1-3
clone size: NA
D gene: TRBD1
V gene: TRBV30
CDR3 DNA: TGTGCCTGGAGTACAACGGGACAGTCCTTTTTATATTTT
CDR3 protein: CAWSTTGQSFLYF

J gene: TRBJ1-5
clone size: NA
D gene: NA
V gene: TRBV7-2
CDR3 DNA: TGTGCCAGCAGCTCTGTCTGGGGAGGGGAACAGCCCCAGCATTTT
CDR3 protein: CASSSVWGGEQPQHF

J gene: TRBJ1-2
clone size: NA
D gene: NA
V gene: TRBV18
CDR3 DNA: TGTGCCAGCTCACCCGACGGTCGGATTAACTATGGCTACACCTTC
CDR3 protein: CASSPDGRINYGYTF

J gene: TRBJ1-3
clone size: NA
D gene: TRBD1
V gene: TRBV7-6
CDR3 DNA: TGTGCCAGCAGCTCGGGGACAGGGGCTGGAAACACCATATATTTT
CDR3 protein: CASSSGTGAGNTIYF

J gene: TRBJ2-5
clone size: NA
D gene: NA
V gene: TRBV6-1
CDR3 DNA: TGTGCCAGCAATTCAAGACGCCAAGAGACCCAGTACTTC
CDR3 protein: CASNSRRQETQYF

J gene: TRBJ2-6
clone size: NA
D gene: NA
V gene: TRBV5-1
CDR3 DNA: TGCGCCAGCAGCCGAAGCGACAGGACCTTTGAATCTGGGGCCAACGTCCTGACTTTC
CDR3 protein: CASSRSDRTFESGANVLTF

J gene: TRBJ2-2
clone size: NA
D gene: TRBD1
V gene: TRBV9
CDR3 DNA: TGTGCCAGCAGCCCCGACAGGGGGCTGGGCACCGGGGAGCTGTTTTTT
CDR3 protein: CASSPDRGLGTGELFF

J gene: TRBJ1-1
clone size: NA
D gene: TRBD1
V gene: TRBV28
CDR3 DNA: TGTGCCAGCAGTCGGACCGGGACAGGGAACACTGAAGCTTTCTTT
CDR3 protein: CASSRTGTGNTEAFF

J gene: TRBJ1-4
clone size: NA
D gene: NA
V gene: TRBV27
CDR3 DNA: TGTGCCAGCAGTTTACGAGGACTGCCTAATGAAAAACTGTTTTTT
CDR3 protein: CASSLRGLPNEKLFF

J gene: TRBJ1-1
clone size: NA
D gene: TRBD1
V gene: TRBV29-1
CDR3 DNA: TGCAGCGCCGGCAGGGGGCACACTGAAGCTTTCTTT
CDR3 protein: CSAGRGHTEAFF

J gene: TRBJ2-6
clone size: once
D gene: TRBD1
V gene: TRBV4-3
CDR3 DNA: TGCGCCAGCAGCCAGTCGACAGGGAAGAGCTCTGGGGCCAACGTCCTGACTTTC
CDR3 protein: CASSQSTGKSSGANVLTF

J gene: TRBJ2-1
clone size: NA
D gene: TRBD1
V gene: TRBV29-1
CDR3 DNA: TGCAGCGTTGGGACAGGGGGCTACAATGAGCAGTTCTTC
CDR3 protein: CSVGTGGYNEQFF

J gene: TRBJ2-3
clone size: NA
D gene: NA
V gene: TRBV7-9
CDR3 DNA: TGTGCCAGCGCCCCTGGGGACAGCACAGATACGCAGTATTTT
CDR3 protein: CASAPGDSTDTQYF

J gene: TRBJ1-1
clone size: NA
D gene: TRBD1
V gene: TRBV19
CDR3 DNA: TGTGCCAGTCGGACAGGGAACACTGAAGCTTTCTTT
CDR3 protein: CASRTGNTEAFF